This TCR beta chain was identified during a study of OX40 agonist ivuxolimab in advanced cancers. Study as a whole: At 82.7% male, the cohort had a mean age of around 56 years, ranging from roughly 20 to 90.

Repertoires were generated with immunoSEQ multiplex PCR, while TCRdb's copy carries only in-frame clones and drops some. Of around 26,000 clones in the sample, less than 90% were seen once. Comments on this clone: Its antigen is undetermined.

The CDR3 extends over 15 amino acids. Looked up from germline, CDR1 is SEHNR and CDR2 is FQNEAQ (reference sequence). V was shortened by 6 bases and J by 5 bases, with 19 bases between the two germline ends. Findings and limits, study-wide: The antigens recognized by the expanded peripheral T cells, that is their antigen specificity, were not determined.

The chain joins TRBV7-9 to TRBJ1-1; D is perhaps TRBD1 (6 bases). Sequences were derived from CD4+ or CD8+ T cells sorted from blood, sampled in a trial of the OX40 agonist ivuxolimab. This sequence originates from an adult with an advanced solid tumor such as melanoma, head and neck, liver or kidney cancer. CDR3 sequence reads: CASSGQRGFGTEAFF. The CDR3, as DNA: TGTGCCAGCAGTGGACAGCGTGGTTTTGGGACTGAAGCTTTCTTT.